The 12 T cell receptor beta chains below were found in one sample sequenced in a study of CD8 T cells in Susac syndrome. Random hexamers were used to reverse transcribe the RNA input (about 0.45 to 1 ug). TCRdb re-called the immunoSEQ multiplex PCR reads through MiXCR, storing one row per CDR3 protein. In the table there are about 71,000 distinct CDR3 sequences, 93% of which are singletons. Sequenced: CD4+ T cells from PBMCs. These receptors came from a human donor with Susac syndrome.

This clonotype was seen only once. J is TRBJ1-1 and V is TRBV13; 9 bases agree with TRBD1. Germline V lookup: CDR1 PRHDT, CDR2 FYEKMQ (reference sequence). The CDR3 loop spans 15 amino acids. V trimming: 6 bases; J trimming: 0 bases; junction bases outside the gene matches: 5. CDR3 sequence: CASSYDRGMNTEAFF. CDR3 bases: TGTGCCAGCAGTTATGACAGGGGGATGAACACTGAAGCTTTCTTT.

The chain uses TRBV7-6 and TRBJ1-1, with TRBD1 as a possible D gene (6 bases). Trimming removed 3 bases from V and 6 bases from J, with 14 bases in between. Per germline, CDR1 SGHVS and CDR2 FNYEAQ. CDR3 length: 14 amino acids. CDR3: CASSFFKKGAEAFF. The CDR3 nucleotides are TGTGCCAGCAGCTTTTTCAAGAAGGGGGCTGAAGCTTTCTTT.

This clonotype came up a few times. The CDR3 loop is CASSLSVWRIGREQYF. DNA of the CDR3: TGTGCCAGCAGCCTATCCGTATGGCGTATAGGGCGCGAGCAGTACTTC. The V and J genes are TRBV7-2 and TRBJ2-7; no firm D call. The CDR3 has 16 residues. Germline values: CDR1 SGHTA, CDR2 FQGNSA. V shed 5 bases and J shed 6 bases, with 23 bases lying between them.

This chain links TRBV2 with TRBJ1-2; D call uncertain. The CDR3 is 12 residues long. Trimming took 5 bases from V and 5 from J, leaving 9 bases between them. Germline V gene sequence: CDR1 SNHLY, CDR2 FYNNEI. The CDR3, as DNA: TGTGCCAGCAGTTATACAGTATATGGCTACACCTTC. Protein product: CASSYTVYGYTF.

In its sample, this clonotype was seen once. This sequence joins TRBV6-1 and TRBJ2-2; 9 bases match TRBD1. CDR1 MNHNS and CDR2 SASEGT come from the germline V gene. CDR3 length: 15 residues. V was pared by 10 bases and J by 4 bases, with 10 bases of the junction left unmatched. This CDR3 is CATLDRGSSTGELFF. The DNA for the CDR3 is TGTGCCACCTTGGACAGGGGAAGCTCCACCGGGGAGCTGTTTTTT.

The chain combines TRBV30 with TRBJ2-5, with unresolved D. V gave up 0 bases and J gave up 4 bases, with 6 bases separating them. This CDR3 is built from 12 residues. Germline CDR1 is GTSNPN and CDR2 is SVGIG (reference sequence). The CDR3 sequence is CAWSVTRETQYF. CDR3 nucleotides: TGTGCCTGGAGTGTAACGAGAGAGACCCAGTACTTC.

This clonotype has just one count. The chain links TRBV5-1 to TRBJ2-1; D is possibly TRBD1 (5 bases). The CDR3 sequence is 15 residues long. Per germline, CDR1 SGHRS and CDR2 YFSETQ. The V gene lost 0 bases and the J gene lost 2 bases, with 9 bases spanning the gap. The CDR3 spells CASSLDRNAYNEQFF. As DNA, the CDR3 is TGCGCCAGCAGCTTGGACAGGAACGCCTACAATGAGCAGTTCTTC. Complete variable domain (other parts from reference TRBV5-1 and TRBJ2-1): KAGVTQTPRYLIKTRGQQVTLSCSPISGHRSVSWYQQTPGQGLQFLFEYFSETQRNKGNFPGRFSGRQFSNSRSEMNVSTLELGDSALYLCASSLDRNAYNEQFFGPGTRLTVL.

The chain is built from TRBV5-6 and TRBJ2-5; D is perhaps TRBD1 (5 bases). The germline V gene encodes CDR1 SGHDT and CDR2 YYEEEE. This CDR3 is 16 amino acids long. V gave up 1 base and J gave up 2 bases, with 15 bases separating them. In nucleotides, the CDR3 is TGTGCCAGCAGCTTGAAAGTGTGGGGCATACAAGAGACCCAGTACTTC. Translated: CASSLKVWGIQETQYF.

A single count supports this clonotype. The V and J genes are TRBV28 and TRBJ2-3; 7 bases are a match to TRBD1. Trimming at V came to 1 base and at J to 4 bases, leaving 2 bases not matched to a gene. The germline V gene has CDR1 MDHEN and CDR2 SYDVKM. The CDR3 loop spans 14 amino acids. DNA of the CDR3: TGTGCCAGCAGTTTATTACAGGGGCCAGATACGCAGTATTTT. It encodes CASSLLQGPDTQYF.

The table lists this clonotype with a count of one. The V and J genes are TRBV20-1 and TRBJ1-2, with D unresolved. This CDR3 is 13 amino acids long. Trimming removed 2 bases at V and 4 bases at J, with 11 bases between. CDR1 and CDR2 from the germline V gene are DFQATT and SNEGSKA (reference sequence). DNA for the CDR3: TGCAGTGCTAGAAACAGCTGGAGCTATGGCTACACCTTC. This codes for CSARNSWSYGYTF.

This chain connects TRBV12-3 or TRBV12-4 to TRBJ2-2, with 7 bases matching TRBD1. The CDR3 has 13 residues. The V gene end was trimmed by 5 bases and the J gene end by 5 bases; junction bases not matched to a gene: 2. CDR3 in DNA: TGTGCCAGCAGTACACAGGGGACCGGGGAGCTGTTTTTT. Its protein is CASSTQGTGELFF.

V and J are TRBV7-2 and TRBJ2-3; D unresolved. Looked up from germline, CDR1 is SGHTA and CDR2 is FQGNSA. The CDR3 loop spans 14 amino acids. Between the trimmed V and J ends, which lost 0 bases and 2 bases, there was a span of 6 bases. The CDR3 nucleotides are TGTGCCAGCAGCTTAGCGCCGGTCACAGATACGCAGTATTTT. Its translation: CASSLAPVTDTQYF.